This T cell receptor (beta chain) was sequenced for a study of cytomegalovirus exposure and HLA in healthy donors. About this clone itself: The antigen is undetermined.

The CDR3 runs 15 residues. Germline V gene sequence: CDR1 SGHDT, CDR2 YYEEEE. The V gene lost 0 bases and the J gene lost 8 bases, with 15 bases spanning the gap. Study-wide points: Later analysis reportedly placed an Asian-associated ancestry cluster below the roughly 600-donor mean in N-insertions. Earlier analysis yielded a pattern in which most TCR beta V segments were productive about 90% or about 30% of the time. At a 0.05 false discovery rate, a later analysis found approximately 15,000 TCR beta sequences to be associated with HLA alleles.

Use of 60 Vbeta and 13 Jbeta primers characterized the PCR. Sequencing was performed with immunoSEQ multiplex PCR; in TCRdb, only in-frame clones are kept and a portion is missing. The table lists 200,000 to 250,000 clones, approximately 88% of them singletons, with roughly 0.66% in the top ten. V and J are TRBV5-6 and TRBJ2-4; tentatively, D is TRBD2 (7 bases). Sequenced material: PBMCs. This sequence originates from a boy aged 2 to 10 in good health and CMV-seronegative. The CDR3 DNA follows: TGTGCCAGCAGCTTGGGAGGGGGAGGGTGGGACATTCAGTACTTC. Translation: CASSLGGGGWDIQYF.